A selection of T cell receptor beta chains follows, all from one sample in a study of blood T cell repertoires in COVID-19. Clones were sequenced by immunoSEQ multiplex PCR, and TCRdb holds only the in-frame ones, with some missing. The table includes 190,000 or so clones, roughly 80% detected once. Sequenced sample: peripheral blood. These receptors were collected from a man aged 60-69 years with COVID-19, enrolled during active disease. Each CDR3 is given with its conserved first and last residue. A D gene is named only where the DNA matches it firmly. A clone size is listed for some rows: how often the clone was seen (once, few, many), or a class if it is expanded.

D gene	V gene	J gene	clone size	CDR3 protein	CDR3 DNA
NA	TRBV3-1/TRBV3-2	TRBJ1-1	NA	CASSHTLNTEAFF	TGTGCCAGCAGCCATACATTGAACACTGAAGCTTTCTTT
NA	TRBV5-4	TRBJ2-7	NA	CASSLTNSYEQYF	TGTGCCAGCAGCTTGACAAATTCCTACGAGCAGTACTTC
NA	TRBV4-3	TRBJ1-5	NA	CASSQERRSGQPQHF	TGCGCCAGCAGCCAAGAAAGACGGTCGGGGCAGCCCCAGCATTTT
TRBD1	TRBV27	TRBJ1-3	NA	CASRTGGSGNTIYF	TGTGCCAGCAGGACAGGGGGGTCTGGAAACACCATATATTTT
TRBD1	TRBV28	TRBJ2-7	NA	CASSLDRGHEQYF	TGTGCCAGCAGTCTGGACAGGGGCCACGAGCAGTACTTC
NA	TRBV18	TRBJ2-7	NA	CASSREFYEQYF	TGTGCCAGCTCTCGGGAGTTCTACGAGCAGTACTTC
TRBD1	TRBV4-2	TRBJ1-2	once	CASSQERGRRGGGEGYTF	TGTGCCAGCAGCCAAGAGAGGGGGCGACGGGGGGGAGGTGAGGGCTACACCTTC
NA	TRBV3-1/TRBV3-2	TRBJ1-1	NA	CASSPTGTEAFF	TGTGCCAGCAGCCCGACAGGTACTGAAGCTTTCTTT
NA	TRBV28	TRBJ2-2	NA	CASSLGHFNTGELFF	TGTGCCAGCAGCCTAGGACACTTCAACACCGGGGAGCTGTTTTTT
TRBD2	TRBV28	TRBJ2-7	NA	CASLSAGLTYEQYF	TGTGCCAGCCTTTCAGCGGGACTTACCTACGAGCAGTACTTC
NA	TRBV2	TRBJ1-2	NA	CASIRGSTYGYTF	TGTGCCAGCATAAGGGGGAGCACCTATGGCTACACCTTC
NA	TRBV12-3/TRBV12-4	TRBJ1-5	NA	CASSLSGIQPQHF	TGTGCCAGCAGTCTTTCAGGGATTCAGCCCCAGCATTTT
NA	TRBV6-1	TRBJ2-7	NA	CASSEASAGGEQYF	TGTGCCAGCAGTGAAGCTTCGGCAGGTGGCGAGCAGTACTTC
TRBD1	TRBV7-2	TRBJ1-4	NA	CASSLSRDSSEKLFF	TGTGCCAGCAGCTTATCTCGGGACAGTTCTGAAAAACTGTTTTTT
TRBD2	TRBV4-2	TRBJ2-3	NA	CASSLTSGSTDTQYF	TGTGCCAGCAGCTTGACTAGCGGTAGCACAGATACGCAGTATTTT
NA	TRBV9	TRBJ2-5	NA	CASSVGVQQETQYF	TGTGCCAGCAGCGTAGGTGTACAGCAAGAGACCCAGTACTTC